A selection of T cell receptor beta chains follows, all from one sample in a study of blood T cell repertoires in COVID-19. The data were produced by immunoSEQ multiplex PCR, yet TCRdb's version contains in-frame clones alone and is incomplete. The table has approximately 170,000 clones, 75% to 85% seen once. The sample was PBMCs or T cells enriched from blood (not recorded which). The receptors derive from a man in his forties or fifties who had recovered from COVID-19. Each CDR3 is given with its conserved first and last residue. Each record gives: V gene, J gene, clone size, D gene, CDR3 DNA, CDR3 protein. The D gene is left open where the match is weak. Rows may omit the clone size; those that give it use once, few, many or a size class.

TRBV2,TRBJ1-1,NA,NA,TGTGCCAGTCAAAACTTGGGGGGGAACACTGAAGCTTTCTTT,CASQNLGGNTEAFF
TRBV10-1,TRBJ1-6,NA,NA,TGCGCCGGCCTAGAGGTGACGAATTCACCCCTCCACTTT,CAGLEVTNSPLHF
TRBV5-1,TRBJ2-5,NA,TRBD1,TGCGCCAGCAGCGGAGGACAGGGGGGAGAAGAGACCCAGTACTTC,CASSGGQGGEETQYF
TRBV4-1,TRBJ1-6,few,NA,TGCGCCAGCAGCCAAGGAGTCAATAATTCACCCCTCCACTTT,CASSQGVNNSPLHF
TRBV2,TRBJ1-1,once,NA,TGTGCCATCGGGACAACCACGAACACTGAAGCTTTCTTT,CAIGTTTNTEAFF
TRBV2,TRBJ2-5,NA,NA,TGTGCCAGCAGTGAGAGGCAGGGTCGCGAGACCCAGTACTTC,CASSERQGRETQYF
TRBV15,TRBJ1-5,NA,TRBD1,TGTGCCACCAGCGGATCGACAGGGGATCCCAATCAGCCCCAGCATTTT,CATSGSTGDPNQPQHF
TRBV5-4,TRBJ2-5,once,TRBD2,TGTGCCAGCAGCTTGGGGGGGACTAGCGGGAGAGGTGAGACCCAGTACTTC,CASSLGGTSGRGETQYF
TRBV7-9,TRBJ1-2,NA,NA,TGTGCCAGCAGCTTAGAAGGCGCGGGAACCAACTATGGCTACACCTTC,CASSLEGAGTNYGYTF
TRBV29-1,TRBJ2-3,NA,NA,TGCAGCGTAAGCGGTGGGTCTAGCACAGATACGCAGTATTTT,CSVSGGSSTDTQYF
TRBV7-6,TRBJ2-3,NA,TRBD2,TGTGCCAGCAGCATCCGGGGTAGCGGGGGGGCCACAGATACGCAGTATTTT,CASSIRGSGGATDTQYF
TRBV7-8,TRBJ2-1,NA,NA,TGTGCCAGCAGCTTAGCGGGCGCTTACAATGAGCAGTTCTTC,CASSLAGAYNEQFF
TRBV9,TRBJ1-6,NA,TRBD1,TGTGCCAGCAGCGTGGGACAGACTAATTCACCCCTCCACTTT,CASSVGQTNSPLHF
TRBV19,TRBJ2-1,NA,NA,TGTGCCAGTAGTACGAAGCTCCCTCTTCATGTGCAGTTCTTC,CASSTKLPLHVQFF
TRBV9,TRBJ1-5,few,TRBD1,TGTGCCAGCAGCGCCACCGACAGGGAAGCCCAGCCCCAGCATTTT,CASSATDREAQPQHF
TRBV29-1,TRBJ1-1,many,TRBD1,TGCAGCGTCGTCCGGGACAGAAACACTGAAGCTTTCTTT,CSVVRDRNTEAFF
TRBV27,TRBJ1-6,NA,TRBD1,TGTGCCAGCAGTTTGAGAGGTCCGGGACAGCAGATCACCTCCTATAATTCACCCCTCCACTTT,CASSLRGPGQQITSYNSPLHF
TRBV29-1,TRBJ2-7,NA,TRBD1,TGCAGCGTTACACAACAGGGGGCCTACGAGCAGTACTTC,CSVTQQGAYEQYF
TRBV4-1,TRBJ1-1,NA,TRBD1,TGCGCCAGCAGCCACATTGACAGGGAATGGAACACTGAAGCTTTCTTT,CASSHIDREWNTEAFF
TRBV30,TRBJ2-7,NA,NA,TGTGCCTGGAGAGCCCGGGGGATTCGAGGACCCCTATCCTACGAGCAGTACTTC,CAWRARGIRGPLSYEQYF
TRBV15,TRBJ1-6,NA,NA,TGTGCCACCAGCAGAGAAGAGTATTCACCCCTCCACTTT,CATSREEYSPLHF
TRBV9,TRBJ2-5,few,NA,TGTGCCAGCAGCGTAGGGGTTACGGGGGAGACCCAGTACTTC,CASSVGVTGETQYF
TRBV27,TRBJ1-2,once,NA,TGTGCCAGCAGTTTATATCAATCGGGGGGGCCCTATGGCTACACCTTC,CASSLYQSGGPYGYTF
TRBV7-6,TRBJ1-5,NA,NA,TGTGCCAGCAGCTTAGCTCCACGGCAGCCCCAGCATTTT,CASSLAPRQPQHF
TRBV4-1,TRBJ2-3,NA,TRBD1,TGCGCCAGCAGCCAAGAGCCCCTGGGACAGGGCACAGATACGCAGTATTTT,CASSQEPLGQGTDTQYF
TRBV5-6,TRBJ2-1,NA,NA,TGTGCCAGCAGCGGCGCCTCGACACCACTTGCCTACAATGAGCAGTTCTTC,CASSGASTPLAYNEQFF
TRBV30,TRBJ2-2,NA,NA,TGTGCCTGGGAGGCCGGGGAGCTGTTTTTT,CAWEAGELFF
TRBV24-1,TRBJ2-3,few,NA,TGTGCCACCAGTGAGCCGGCACAGGGAAGAAACACGCAGTATTTT,CATSEPAQGRNTQYF